The clone carrying this TCR beta chain was counted only a few times. This entry is derived from a study of regulatory T cells in long-lasting Graves disease. Both iRepertoire HTBI primers and Arm-PCR of CDR3 regions were used to build the TCR beta libraries. One entry per CDR3 protein, called by TCRdb with MiXCR from the multiplex PCR reads. The sample records about 240,000 distinct CDR3 sequences, 20% being singletons. As to time point: newly diagnosed GD, antithyroid drugs for less than 3 months. PBMC-extracted RNA yielded the TCR library. Graves' disease diagnosis was established per American Thyroid Association guidelines. Trimming removed 0 bases at V and 0 bases at J, with 10 bases between. The CDR3 sequence is 16 residues long. Germline values: CDR1 SGDLS, CDR2 YYNGEE.

The chain has TRBV9 and TRBJ2-1, with D uncertain. The TCR sequence derives from a female donor with Graves disease. The sequencing used peripheral blood mononuclear cells (PBMCs), collected at new diagnosis, from a patient treated with antithyroid drugs. In nucleotides, the CDR3 is TGTGCCAGCAGCGTAGACCCGGTTAGCTCCTACAATGAGCAGTTCTTC. Amino acids: CASSVDPVSSYNEQFF.